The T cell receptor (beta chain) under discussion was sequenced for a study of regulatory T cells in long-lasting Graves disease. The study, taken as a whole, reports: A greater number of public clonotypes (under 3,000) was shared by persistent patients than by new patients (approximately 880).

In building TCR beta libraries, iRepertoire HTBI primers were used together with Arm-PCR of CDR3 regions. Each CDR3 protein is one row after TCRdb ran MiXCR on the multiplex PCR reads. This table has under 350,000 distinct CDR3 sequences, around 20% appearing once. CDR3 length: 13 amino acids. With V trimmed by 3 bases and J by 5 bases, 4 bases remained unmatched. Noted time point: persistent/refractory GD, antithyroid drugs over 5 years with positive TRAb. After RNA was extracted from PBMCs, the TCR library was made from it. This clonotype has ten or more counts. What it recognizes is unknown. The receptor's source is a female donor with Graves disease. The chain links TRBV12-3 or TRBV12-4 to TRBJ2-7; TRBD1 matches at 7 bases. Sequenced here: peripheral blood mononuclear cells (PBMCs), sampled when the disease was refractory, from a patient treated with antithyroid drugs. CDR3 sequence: CASSFQGVDEQYF. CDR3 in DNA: TGTGCCAGCAGTTTTCAGGGGGTGGACGAGCAGTACTTC.